This T cell receptor beta chain was identified during a study of T cells after yellow fever vaccination. Overall study findings and caveats: Clonotypes found in both CD4 and CD8 compartments made up a small share.

Germline V gene lookup returns CDR1 LNHDA and CDR2 SQIVND (reference sequence). This CDR3 has 14 amino acids. The ends were cut back, 5 bases at V and 3 bases at J, with 14 bases in the middle. From the 5' RACE reads, TCRdb called clonotypes with MiXCR, one entry per CDR3 protein. The sample has under 80,000 distinct CDR3 sequences; 7.4% are singletons. This clonotype has at least ten counts. What it binds is unknown. The chain is built from TRBV19 and TRBJ2-7; D unclear. Sequencing was performed on CD8+ T cells sorted from PBMCs, taken 15 days after the yellow fever booster vaccination. The TCR originated in a young man who received the YFV17D yellow fever vaccine. The CDR3 nucleotides are TGTGCCAGTAGTCCTTCCCATCGGCTCTACGAGCAGTACTTC. Protein: CASSPSHRLYEQYF.